Presented here are 2 T cell receptor beta chains from one specimen sequenced in a study of technical replicates of blood from several donors. This table comes from immunoSEQ multiplex PCR, and its TCRdb copy is limited to in-frame clones, with some not included. The data show 55,000 to 85,000 clones, approximately 96% seen once. The sequencing sample was made of T cells isolated from PBMCs. These receptors were obtained from a human donor in good health.

This clone has a single count. The gene calls are TRBV27 and TRBJ2-7; 9 nucleotides match TRBD1. Germline loops: CDR1 MNHEY, CDR2 SMNVEV (reference sequence). The CDR3 is made up of 14 amino acids. After removal of 5 bases from V and 6 bases from J, the junction contained 8 bases not matched to a gene. The CDR3 DNA follows: TGTGCCAGCAGTCCCGGGACAGGGCTCGGCGAGCAGTACTTC. This codes for CASSPGTGLGEQYF.

The chain joins TRBV27 to TRBJ2-2; D may be TRBD1 (5 bases). Germline-derived CDR1 and CDR2 are MNHEY and SMNVEV (reference sequence). The V gene lost 6 bases and the J gene lost 8 bases, with 19 bases spanning the gap. The CDR3 has 15 amino acids. In DNA, the CDR3 is TGTGCCAGCAGCAGGGAAGACAGCAGTCTGGGGGAGCTGTTTTTT. It translates to CASSREDSSLGELFF.